The 25 T cell receptor beta chains below come from one sample, sequenced in a study of cytomegalovirus exposure and HLA in healthy donors. The PCR ran on 60 Vbeta and 13 Jbeta primers. Repertoires were generated with immunoSEQ multiplex PCR, while TCRdb's copy carries only in-frame clones and drops some. The sample consists of over 150,000 clones, 75% to 85% of them appearing once. What was sequenced was PBMCs. The origin of the receptors is a boy aged 10-17 years in good health and CMV-seronegative.

The chain joins TRBV10-1 to TRBJ2-1, with D possibly being TRBD2 (7 bases). The CDR3 contains 15 residues. The V gene's germline CDR1 is WNHNN and CDR2 SYGVQD (reference sequence). V was clipped by 3 bases and J by 2 bases, with 11 bases between them. The CDR3 DNA sequence: TGCGCCAGCAGTGATGGGGGGGGCGCCTACAATGAGCAGTTCTTC. Its translation is CASSDGGGAYNEQFF.

The chain joins TRBV30 to TRBJ1-1, with 8 bases that match TRBD1. The CDR3 runs to 17 residues. J was trimmed by 1 base and V by 1 base; bases with no gene match: 11. CDR1 and CDR2 from the germline V gene are GTSNPN and SVGIG (reference sequence). This CDR3 is CAWSGLPSGGWNTEAFF. The DNA for the CDR3 is TGTGCCTGGAGTGGACTTCCCTCAGGGGGCTGGAACACTGAAGCTTTCTTT. Full variable domain (remainder filled in from reference TRBV30 and TRBJ1-1): SQTIHQWPATLVQPVGSPLSLECTVEGTSNPNLYWYRQAAGRGLQLLFYSVGIGQISSEVPQNLSASRPQDRQFILSSKKLLLSDSGFYLCAWSGLPSGGWNTEAFFGQGTRLTVV.

The J gene is TRBJ1-1, the V gene TRBV2; unclear D gene. Per the germline V gene, CDR1 is SNHLY and CDR2 is FYNNEI. The CDR3 sequence is 14 residues long. Trimming pared 3 bases from V and 4 bases from J, leaving 12 bases between. The chain's CDR3 is CASSDPRGFTEAFF. The CDR3 nucleotides read TGTGCCAGCAGTGATCCCCGGGGTTTCACTGAAGCTTTCTTT.

The chain joins TRBV5-1 to TRBJ1-4; 10 bases match TRBD1. The CDR3 loop spans 17 amino acids. CDR1 is SGHRS, CDR2 YFSETQ, per germline. Trimming cost V 3 bases and J 7 bases; bases outside gene matches: 12. CDR3 sequence (DNA): TGCGCCAGCAGCTCACAGACAGGGGGCGGCGCGGGTGAAAAACTGTTTTTT. It encodes CASSSQTGGGAGEKLFF.

The V gene is TRBV5-1, the J gene TRBJ1-6; D remains unclear. This CDR3 is built from 13 residues. Germline CDR1 SGHRS, CDR2 YFSETQ. With 4 bases removed from V and 7 bases from J, the gap between germline ends came to 9 bases. CDR3 residues: CASSDGSNSPLHF. The CDR3 DNA is TGCGCCAGCAGCGATGGGAGCAATTCACCCCTCCACTTT.

This clone was seen a few times. The chain couples TRBV19 to TRBJ1-2; 10 positions agree with TRBD1. Unmatched junction bases numbered 5, after V lost 3 bases and J lost 4 bases. The CDR3 runs 15 residues. Germline CDR1 is LNHDA and CDR2 is SQIVND (reference sequence). CDR3 coding DNA: TGTGCCAGTAGTATCCCCGGGACAGGGGCCTATGGCTACACCTTC. This translates into CASSIPGTGAYGYTF.

The chain combines TRBV7-2 with TRBJ1-1; D might be TRBD1 (6 bases). Germline-derived CDR1 and CDR2 are SGHTA and FQGNSA. The CDR3 length is 16 residues. Trimming removed 1 base from V and 5 bases from J, with 17 bases in between. The CDR3, as DNA: TGTGCCAGCAGCTTAGTGCTGGGCAGGGGAGAAACTGAAGCTTTCTTT. Translated, it gives CASSLVLGRGETEAFF.

The chain employs TRBV5-1 and TRBJ1-2, with 12 bases lining up with TRBD1. The CDR3 is made up of 16 amino acids. With 3 bases clipped from V and 5 bases from J, the junction kept 8 bases outside the gene matches. The germline V gene encodes CDR1 SGHRS and CDR2 YFSETQ. The CDR3 nucleotides are TGCGCCAGCAGCTCGGGACAGGGGGCAGTAGGGTATGGCTACACCTTC. This encodes CASSSGQGAVGYGYTF.

As regards this clone: In the same sample, other DNA sequences code for this CDR3. This chain uses TRBV9 with TRBJ1-5; weak D call: TRBD1 (5 bases). Trimming stripped 0 bases from V and 3 bases from J, with 10 bases between. The germline CDR1 and CDR2 sequences are SGDLS and YYNGEE. The CDR3 totals 15 residues. The CDR3, as DNA: TGTGCCAGCAGCGTAGGTGGCGGACACAATCAGCCCCAGCATTTT. Protein: CASSVGGGHNQPQHF.

The chain is built from TRBV6-6 and TRBJ2-2, with TRBD1 as a possible D gene (5 bases). The CDR3 totals 14 residues. The germline gives CDR1 MNHNY, CDR2 SVGAGI (reference sequence). V was trimmed by 6 bases and J by 4 bases, leaving 12 bases between them. CDR3: CASRDTPSTGELFF. The DNA for the CDR3 is TGTGCCAGCAGGGACACGCCGTCCACCGGGGAGCTGTTTTTT.

The J gene is TRBJ1-5, the V gene TRBV7-9, with a possible D match to TRBD1 (5 bases). Germline CDR1 and CDR2: SEHNR and FQNEAQ (reference sequence). This CDR3 has 14 amino acids. Trimming took 5 bases from V and 4 from J, leaving 12 bases between them. The CDR3 here is CASSDQGVNQPQHF. The CDR3 DNA reads TGTGCCAGCAGCGATCAGGGTGTAAATCAGCCCCAGCATTTT.

The chain employs TRBV7-3 and TRBJ1-1; D not resolved. Germline CDR1 SGHTA, CDR2 FQGTGA. CDR3 length equals 13 residues. The V gene lost 5 bases and the J gene lost 5 bases, with 12 bases spanning the gap. CDR3 DNA sequence: TGTGCCAGCAGCCCGTCCGACAAAACTGAAGCTTTCTTT. Protein sequence: CASSPSDKTEAFF.

V gene TRBV6-1 combines with J gene TRBJ1-3; TRBD1 matches at 7 bases. The ends lost 6 bases at V and 6 bases at J; junction bases unmatched: 11. In germline, CDR1 is MNHNS, CDR2 SASEGT. The CDR3 runs to 15 residues. CDR3 sequence: CASSEQGRGLNTIYF. CDR3 coding DNA: TGTGCCAGCAGCGAGCAGGGCAGGGGGTTAAACACCATATATTTT.

This rearrangement joins TRBV6-1 to TRBJ1-1; 7 bases map to TRBD1. Germline CDR1 reads MNHNS; CDR2 reads SASEGT. V gave up 4 bases and J gave up 0 bases; unmatched junction bases: 5. The CDR3 sequence is 15 residues long. DNA of the CDR3: TGTGCCAGCAGTGCTAGACAGGGTGTGAACACTGAAGCTTTCTTT. Protein sequence: CASSARQGVNTEAFF.

The chain is built from TRBV12-5 and TRBJ1-1, with D possibly being TRBD1 (5 bases). The CDR3 loop spans 17 amino acids. Germline V gene sequence: CDR1 LGHNT, CDR2 FRNRAP. With 4 bases removed from V and 0 bases from J, the gap between germline ends came to 18 bases. This CDR3 reads CASGSPPTGLMNTEAFF. The CDR3 region has the DNA TGTGCTAGTGGTTCTCCGCCCACAGGCCTAATGAACACTGAAGCTTTCTTT.

This clone has just one count. This sequence joins TRBV7-9 and TRBJ2-1, with 12 nucleotides matching TRBD2. Germline V gene data show CDR1 as SEHNR and CDR2 as FQNEAQ (reference sequence). V lost 1 base, J lost 3 bases, and 10 bases stayed unmatched. The CDR3 loop spans 19 amino acids. The CDR3 DNA follows: TGTGCCAGCAGCTTAGTCATCTCGGCTAGCGGGAGGGTCTACAATGAGCAGTTCTTC. The encoded protein is CASSLVISASGRVYNEQFF.

The chain couples TRBV5-1 to TRBJ1-1; 9 nucleotides line up with TRBD1. Germline CDR1 reads SGHRS; CDR2 reads YFSETQ. The ends lost 3 bases at V and 7 bases at J; junction bases unmatched: 4. This CDR3 contains 13 residues. CDR3 DNA: TGCGCCAGCAGCTCCGGGACAGGGAGTGAAGCTTTCTTT. This codes for CASSSGTGSEAFF.

The V and J genes are TRBV9 and TRBJ1-1, with D perhaps TRBD1 (5 bases). Germline CDR1 is SGDLS and CDR2 is YYNGEE. V lost 4 bases to trimming and J lost 1 base, with 14 bases between them. CDR3 length: 15 residues. This CDR3 is CASSIPDSQNTEAFF. CDR3 nucleotide sequence: TGTGCCAGCAGCATCCCAGACAGCCAGAACACTGAAGCTTTCTTT.

The gene calls are TRBV5-1 and TRBJ2-7; 9 nucleotides align to TRBD2. The CDR3 contains 14 residues. Germline V lookup: CDR1 SGHRS, CDR2 YFSETQ. With V trimmed by 4 bases and J by 2 bases, 4 bases remained unmatched. CDR3 loop: CASSLAGTAYEQYF. CDR3 coding DNA: TGCGCCAGCAGCCTAGCGGGAACAGCCTACGAGCAGTACTTC. The entire variable domain, with the rest obtained from reference TRBV5-1 and TRBJ2-7, is as follows: KAGVTQTPRYLIKTRGQQVTLSCSPISGHRSVSWYQQTPGQGLQFLFEYFSETQRNKGNFPGRFSGRQFSNSRSEMNVSTLELGDSALYLCASSLAGTAYEQYFGPGTRLTVT.

This clone was seen a few times. V is TRBV2 and J is TRBJ2-7; 9 nucleotides match TRBD2. After removal of 7 bases from V and 3 bases from J, the junction contained 19 bases not matched to a gene. CDR3 length: 18 amino acids. Germline V gene sequence: CDR1 SNHLY, CDR2 FYNNEI. The CDR3 protein is CASMRGGFIRADYYEQYF. CDR3 in DNA: TGTGCCAGCATGCGGGGGGGTTTTATTCGTGCGGATTACTACGAGCAGTACTTC. Complete variable domain (other parts from reference TRBV2 and TRBJ2-7): EPEVTQTPSHQVTQMGQEVILRCVPISNHLYFYWYRQILGQKVEFLVSFYNNEISEKSEIFDDQFSVERPDGSNFTLKIRSTKLEDSAMYFCASMRGGFIRADYYEQYFGPGTRLTVT.

Remarks on this clone: A read error may account for a junction end that differs from germline. The rearrangement joins TRBV25-1 to TRBJ2-1; D ambiguous. CDR1 MGHDK and CDR2 SYGVNS come from the germline V gene. The CDR3 spans 13 residues. The chain's CDR3 is CASTSRYYDEQFF. The CDR3 DNA is TGTGCCAGTACGTCCCGCTACTACGATGAGCAGTTCTTC.

The CDR3 region is CASSDKGQGIQETQYF. DNA for the CDR3: TGTGCCAGCAGCGACAAAGGACAGGGGATACAAGAGACCCAGTACTTC. The chain links TRBV5-4 to TRBJ2-5; 9 bases are a match to TRBD1. This CDR3 has 16 amino acids. Looked up from germline, CDR1 is SGHNT and CDR2 is YYREEE (reference sequence). J lost 2 bases, V lost 4 bases, and 9 bases had no gene match.

The CDR3 here is CASSLGISGQGRNEQFF. Here the CDR3 DNA reads TGCGCCAGCAGCTTGGGAATTTCGGGACAGGGGAGGAATGAGCAGTTCTTC. The gene calls are TRBV5-1 and TRBJ2-1; TRBD1 matches at 10 bases. The CDR3 is 17 amino acids. Germline-derived CDR1 and CDR2 are SGHRS and YFSETQ. V shed 0 bases, J shed 7 bases, and the junction held 10 bases outside the gene matches.

The rearrangement links TRBV7-9 to TRBJ2-2, with TRBD2 identical over 7 bases. The CDR3 length is 17 residues. The germline V gene encodes CDR1 SEHNR and CDR2 FQNEAQ (reference sequence). Trimming took 2 bases from V and 5 from J; bases not matched to a gene: 11. CDR3 coding DNA: TGTGCCAGCAGCTTACCTGGTGGGAGGGGCGAAACCGGGGAGCTGTTTTTT. Translated, it gives CASSLPGGRGETGELFF.

The chain carries TRBV11-2 and TRBJ2-5, with 7 bases identical to TRBD2. The germline gives CDR1 SGHAT, CDR2 FQNNGV. V gave up 4 bases and J gave up 5 bases; unmatched junction bases: 10. This CDR3 is 15 amino acids long. The CDR3 spells CASSSARLSGETQYF. As DNA, the CDR3 is TGTGCCAGCAGCTCCGCCCGGCTTAGCGGGGAGACCCAGTACTTC.